Included here is one T cell receptor beta chain sequence, with context. The antigen remains unidentified. Each donor's status was that of a healthy bone marrow donor. CDR1 is SGHAT and CDR2 is FQDESV in the germline V gene (reference sequence). The CDR3 is 14 amino acids. Trimming took off 3 bases at V and 0 bases at J, with 8 bases between the two ends. These data originate in a study of cytomegalovirus exposure and HLA in healthy donors. Study summary: An earlier analysis identified some 110 million unique TCR beta sequences in about 200 million T cells.

Study-wide results and caveats: An analysis was carried out later, and it reportedly showed fewer N-insertions in an Asian-associated ancestry cluster than the roughly 670-donor mean.

13 Jbeta primers and 60 Vbeta primers were used for the PCR. Assay: immunoSEQ multiplex PCR; the TCRdb copy retains only in-frame clones and omits some. Here the sample spans approximately 210,000 clones, roughly four fifths being singletons. This chain uses TRBV11-1 with TRBJ1-1; no firm D call. This TCR derives from a woman aged 25 to 39 in good health and CMV-seropositive. The sequenced material came from PBMCs. The DNA of the CDR3 is TGTGCCAGCAGCTTCCGAGGGCTGAACACTGAAGCTTTCTTT. Its translation is CASSFRGLNTEAFF. Using reference TRBV11-1 and TRBJ1-1 for the parts outside the CDR3, the full variable domain is EAEVAQSPRYKITEKSQAVAFWCDPISGHATLYWYRQILGQGPELLVQFQDESVVDDSQLPKDRFSAERLKGVDSTLKIQPAELGDSAMYLCASSFRGLNTEAFFGQGTRLTVV.